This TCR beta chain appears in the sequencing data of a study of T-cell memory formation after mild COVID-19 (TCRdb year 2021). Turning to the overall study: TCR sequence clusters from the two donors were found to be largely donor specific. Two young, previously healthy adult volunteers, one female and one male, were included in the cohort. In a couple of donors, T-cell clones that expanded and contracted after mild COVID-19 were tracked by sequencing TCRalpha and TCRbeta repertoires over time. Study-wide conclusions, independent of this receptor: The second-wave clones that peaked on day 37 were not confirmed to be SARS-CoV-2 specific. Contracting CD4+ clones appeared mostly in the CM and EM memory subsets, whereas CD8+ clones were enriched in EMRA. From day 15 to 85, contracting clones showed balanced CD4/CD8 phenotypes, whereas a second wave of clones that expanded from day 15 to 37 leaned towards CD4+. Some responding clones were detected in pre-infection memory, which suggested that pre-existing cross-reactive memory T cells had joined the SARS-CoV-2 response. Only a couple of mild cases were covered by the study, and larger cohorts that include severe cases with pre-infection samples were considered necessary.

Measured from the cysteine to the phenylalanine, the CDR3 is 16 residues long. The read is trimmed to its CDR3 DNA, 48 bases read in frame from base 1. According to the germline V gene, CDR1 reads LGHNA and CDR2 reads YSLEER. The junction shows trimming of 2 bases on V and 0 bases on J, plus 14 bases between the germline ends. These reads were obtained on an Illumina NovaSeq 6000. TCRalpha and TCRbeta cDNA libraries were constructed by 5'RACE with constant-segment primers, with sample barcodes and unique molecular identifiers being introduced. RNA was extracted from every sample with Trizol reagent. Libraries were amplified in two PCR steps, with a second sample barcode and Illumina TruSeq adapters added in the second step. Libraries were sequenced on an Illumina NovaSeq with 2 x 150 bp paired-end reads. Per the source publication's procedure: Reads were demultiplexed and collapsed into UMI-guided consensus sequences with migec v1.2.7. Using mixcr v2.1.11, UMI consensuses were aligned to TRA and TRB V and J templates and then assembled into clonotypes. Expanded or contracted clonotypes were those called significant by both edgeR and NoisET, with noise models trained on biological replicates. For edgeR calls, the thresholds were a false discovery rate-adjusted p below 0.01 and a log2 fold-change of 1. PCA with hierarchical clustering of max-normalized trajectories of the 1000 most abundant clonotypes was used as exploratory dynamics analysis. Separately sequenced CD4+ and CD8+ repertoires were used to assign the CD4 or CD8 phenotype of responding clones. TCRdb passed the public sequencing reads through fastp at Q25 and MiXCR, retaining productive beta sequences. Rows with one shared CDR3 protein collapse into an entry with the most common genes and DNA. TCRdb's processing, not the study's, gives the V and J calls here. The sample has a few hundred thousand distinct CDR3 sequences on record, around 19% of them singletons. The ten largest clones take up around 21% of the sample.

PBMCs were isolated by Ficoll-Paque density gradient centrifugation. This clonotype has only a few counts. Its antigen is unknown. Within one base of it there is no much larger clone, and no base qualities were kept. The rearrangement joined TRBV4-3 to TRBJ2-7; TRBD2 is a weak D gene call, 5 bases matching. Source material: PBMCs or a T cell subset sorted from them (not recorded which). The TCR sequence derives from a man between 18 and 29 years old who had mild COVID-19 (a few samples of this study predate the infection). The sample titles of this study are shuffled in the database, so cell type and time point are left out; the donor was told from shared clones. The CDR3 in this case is CASSQSGTDYSYEQYF. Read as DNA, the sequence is TGCGCCAGCAGCCAATCGGGAACAGACTACTCCTACGAGCAGTACTTC.